The source of this T cell receptor (beta chain) is a study of T cells after yellow fever vaccination. The V and J ends lost 8 bases and 5 bases respectively, with 12 bases between them. The CDR3 sequence is 12 residues long. CDR1 is LGHNA and CDR2 is YNFKEQ in the germline V gene. General study results and limits: On re-exposure, the response was weaker but peaked faster, at day 5 versus 15. High-abundance clonotypes from the bulk population could contaminate FACS-sorted repertoires. The CD4 and CD8 compartments had a small share of their clonotypes in common.

They built TCR cDNA with 5'RACE template switching, a step that put in a universal primer site and UMIs. TCRdb passed the 5' RACE reads through MiXCR, listing each CDR3 protein once. The sample has 95,000 to 100,000 distinct CDR3 sequences, roughly 5.8% seen once. This clonotype was observed a handful of times. The antigen is undetermined. The sequence was obtained from a man aged 18 to 30 who received the YFV17D yellow fever vaccine. This sequence joins TRBV4-2 and TRBJ2-5, with D unclear. Sequenced material: CD8+ T cells sorted from PBMCs, taken 10 days after the yellow fever booster vaccination. The chain's CDR3 is CASGSQHETQYF. The CDR3 nucleotides read TGTGCCAGCGGAAGTCAGCACGAGACCCAGTACTTC.